Listed here are 10 T cell receptor beta chains from one sample, sequenced in a study of shared clonotypes between healthy human individuals. Only CD45RO-negative cells positively selected for CCR7 counted as naive CD8 cells, so terminally differentiated effector memory CD45RA+ cells were excluded. The table came from immunoSEQ multiplex PCR; TCRdb's copy has only in-frame clones and leaves some out. The repertoire holds about 2.2 million clones, with around 95% as singletons. The sequenced material came from naive CD8+ T cells from PBMCs. The source is a man younger than 35 in good health. Some clones in this sample may be carry-over from other donors' samples.

The chain is built from TRBV10-2 and TRBJ1-1; 8 positions agree with TRBD1. The germline V gene encodes CDR1 WSHSY and CDR2 SAAADI. The CDR3 is 16 amino acids. The ends lost 2 bases at V and 1 base at J; junction bases unmatched: 6. In nucleotides, the CDR3 is TGCGCCAGCAGTGAGCGGGGGGGACAGGCGAACACTGAAGCTTTCTTT. It specifies CASSERGGQANTEAFF.

This chain uses TRBV19 with TRBJ2-5, with unresolved D. The germline V and J ends were trimmed by 1 base and 5 bases, with 11 bases remaining between them. Germline CDR1 is LNHDA and CDR2 is SQIVND (reference sequence). The CDR3 is made up of 14 amino acids. CDR3 region: CASSIVEDAETQYF. The CDR3 DNA follows: TGTGCCAGTAGTATAGTTGAGGACGCCGAGACCCAGTACTTC.

The chain couples TRBV13 to TRBJ1-1, with TRBD1 as a possible D gene (6 bases). There are 15 residues in the CDR3. V lost 5 bases to trimming and J lost 0 bases, with 13 bases between them. Per the germline V gene, CDR1 is PRHDT and CDR2 is FYEKMQ (reference sequence). In DNA form, the CDR3 reads TGTGCCAGCAGCCTCCCGGACAGCATGAACACTGAAGCTTTCTTT. Its translation: CASSLPDSMNTEAFF.

The chain couples TRBV27 to TRBJ2-7, with D perhaps TRBD1 (5 bases). CDR1 and CDR2 (germline): MNHEY, SMNVEV (reference sequence). The CDR3 loop spans 13 amino acids. V was clipped by 3 bases and J by 5 bases, with 11 bases between them. CDR3 sequence: CASSFTLGHEQYF. DNA of the CDR3: TGTGCCAGCAGTTTCACCCTGGGGCACGAGCAGTACTTC.

The genes are TRBV9 and TRBJ2-1; D is unresolved. CDR3 length equals 14 residues. Germline CDR1 is SGDLS and CDR2 is YYNGEE. Trimming pared 1 base from V and 6 bases from J, leaving 11 bases between. The CDR3 is CASSVFEIGNEQFF. DNA for the CDR3: TGTGCCAGCAGCGTATTCGAGATTGGCAATGAGCAGTTCTTC.

The chain employs TRBV4-3 and TRBJ2-1; the D is unclear. This CDR3 has 15 residues. V gave up 4 bases and J gave up 0 bases, with 10 bases separating them. The germline V gene encodes CDR1 LGHNA and CDR2 YSLEER. The CDR3 DNA follows: TGCGCCAGCAGCCCCCACCGAGCCTCCTACAATGAGCAGTTCTTC. Its translation: CASSPHRASYNEQFF.

The rearrangement uses TRBV27 and TRBJ2-1; D may correspond to TRBD1 or TRBD2 (5 bases each). The CDR3 covers 16 residues. Trimming took off 5 bases at V and 3 bases at J, with 17 bases between the two ends. The germline V gene has CDR1 MNHEY and CDR2 SMNVEV (reference sequence). The CDR3 nucleotides are TGTGCCAGCAGTCCAGGGACCTCCCCCCGCTACAATGAGCAGTTCTTC. Translated: CASSPGTSPRYNEQFF.

The chain has TRBV7-9 and TRBJ2-2; 7 bases are a match to TRBD1. The CDR3 length is 16 residues. The germline V gene encodes CDR1 SEHNR and CDR2 FQNEAQ (reference sequence). Trimming at V came to 5 bases and at J to 5 bases, leaving 11 bases not matched to a gene. CDR3 protein: CASSREGTVLTGELFF. In DNA, the CDR3 is TGTGCCAGCAGCCGAGAAGGGACAGTCCTAACCGGGGAGCTGTTTTTT. The full variable domain, in which reference TRBV7-9 and TRBJ2-2 provide the parts outside the CDR3, is DTGVSQNPRHKITKRGQNVTFRCDPISEHNRLYWYRQTLGQGPEFLTYFQNEAQLEKSRLLSDRFSAERPKGSFSTLEIQRTEQGDSAMYLCASSREGTVLTGELFFGEGSRLTVL.

The V gene is TRBV5-1, the J gene TRBJ2-7, with 13 nucleotides matching TRBD2. The CDR3 is made up of 16 amino acids. The V gene end was trimmed by 2 bases and the J gene end by 2 bases; junction bases not matched to a gene: 4. CDR1 and CDR2 from the germline V gene are SGHRS and YFSETQ. The CDR3 DNA reads TGCGCCAGCAGCTTAGGACTAGCGGGAGTTACCTACGAGCAGTACTTC. Encoded protein: CASSLGLAGVTYEQYF.

The rearrangement joins TRBV4-1 to TRBJ1-1; maybe TRBD1 (6 bases). The CDR3 is 14 amino acids. Germline values: CDR1 MGHRA, CDR2 YSYEKL. Between the trimmed V and J ends, which lost 4 bases and 1 base, there was a span of 10 bases. The CDR3 reads CASSRPGQNTEAFF. CDR3 coding DNA: TGCGCCAGCAGCCGACCGGGACAGAACACTGAAGCTTTCTTT.